Given below is one TCR beta chain in context. As yet, its antigen is unknown. Data came from immunoSEQ multiplex PCR; TCRdb stores just in-frame clones and leaves some out. Among 1.5 million to 2.5 million clones, about 95% were seen once, and the ten largest hold 1% to 1.5%. Naive CD8 cells were CD45RO-negative, positively selected for CCR7, excluding terminally differentiated effector memory CD45RA+ cells. The data are from a study of shared clonotypes between healthy human individuals. Study background: CD4 naive cells filled three plates per donor, CD4 memory three, CD8 naive two and CD8 memory one. Findings and limits, study-wide: When naive CD4 clonotypes were compared across a few donors, 4% to 6.5% were shared. Among non-shared clonotypes, generation probabilities were lower than among those shared by all four donors. Investigators collected only blood, and repertoires in tissues likely differ.

Unmatched junction bases numbered 7, after V lost 3 bases and J lost 4 bases. The CDR3 length is 15 residues. CDR1 and CDR2 (germline): SGHKS, YYEKEE (reference sequence). Sample: naive CD8+ T cells sorted from blood. This TCR derives from a young man in good health. V gene TRBV5-5 combines with J gene TRBJ2-3; 8 bases fit TRBD2. The CDR3: CASSSRSGSADTQYF. For the CDR3, the DNA is TGTGCCAGCAGCTCGAGGAGCGGGAGTGCAGATACGCAGTATTTT.